These 19 T cell receptor beta chains were sequenced from one sample in a study of blood T cell repertoires in COVID-19. Repertoires were generated with immunoSEQ multiplex PCR, while TCRdb's copy carries only in-frame clones and drops some. The data hold about 170,000 clones, with roughly 87% observed a single time. The sequenced sample was peripheral blood. Source of these receptors: a woman in her seventies with acute or convalescent COVID-19.

The V gene is TRBV19, the J gene TRBJ1-1, with D unresolved. The CDR3 covers 15 residues. Trimming stripped 6 bases from V and 4 bases from J, with 18 bases between. Germline CDR1 and CDR2: LNHDA and SQIVND (reference sequence). DNA for the CDR3: TGTGCCAGTAGACCTCAGGCCGGGGTTGGCACTGAAGCTTTCTTT. Protein sequence: CASRPQAGVGTEAFF.

The chain uses TRBV28 and TRBJ2-7; D remains unclear. CDR3 length equals 13 residues. Germline assignment: CDR1 MDHEN and CDR2 SYDVKM. Trimming shortened V by 3 bases and J by 7 bases, and 13 bases separated the two germline ends. CDR3 coding DNA: TGTGCCAGCAGTTTCCCCCAGGCCCGAGAGCAGTACTTC. Translated, it gives CASSFPQAREQYF.

The V gene is TRBV5-6, the J gene TRBJ1-4; D gene unclear. CDR1 and CDR2 (germline): SGHDT, YYEEEE. The CDR3 covers 14 residues. The V gene lost 1 base and the J gene lost 7 bases, with 11 bases spanning the gap. The CDR3 DNA reads as TGTGCCAGCAGCTTGTTCGCCGCGGCTGAAAAACTGTTTTTT. Residues: CASSLFAAAEKLFF.

The chain joins TRBV7-6 to TRBJ2-1; D remains unclear. The germline V gene has CDR1 SGHVS and CDR2 FNYEAQ. Trimming cost V 6 bases and J 4 bases, with 16 bases left between them. The CDR3 consists of 15 residues. The CDR3 coding sequence is TGTGCCAGCAGTCCCCTCGGCCGCGGTTACAATGAGCAGTTCTTC. Its translation: CASSPLGRGYNEQFF. Supplemented by reference TRBV7-6 and TRBJ2-1, the full variable domain reads GAGVSQSPRYKVTKRGQDVALRCDPISGHVSLYWYRQALGQGPEFLTYFNYEAQQDKSGLPNDRFSAERPEGSISTLTIQRTEQRDSAMYRCASSPLGRGYNEQFFGPGTRLTVL.

The rearrangement links TRBV11-3 to TRBJ2-5; 7 bases fit TRBD1. Trimming removed 0 bases from V and 2 bases from J; junction bases left unmatched: 3. Germline-derived CDR1 and CDR2 are SGHNT and YENEEA. This CDR3 comprises 15 residues. The CDR3 reads CASSLEGRGQETQYF. The CDR3 DNA reads TGTGCCAGCAGCTTAGAGGGCAGGGGGCAAGAGACCCAGTACTTC.

This clone was seen only a few times. V and J are TRBV23-1 and TRBJ1-2; 8 nucleotides line up with TRBD1. TRBV23-1 is marked as an open reading frame, function uncertain. The V gene end was trimmed by 2 bases and the J gene end by 2 bases; junction bases not matched to a gene: 10. This CDR3 spans 17 amino acids. The CDR3 reads CASSQASGGVSNYGYTF. The CDR3 nucleotides are TGCGCCAGCAGTCAAGCATCAGGGGGCGTTTCGAACTATGGCTACACCTTC.

The V call is TRBV6-6, the J call TRBJ1-1, with a tentative D call TRBD1 (6 bases). V lost 7 bases and J lost 1, with 13 bases in between. Germline V gives CDR1 MNHNY, CDR2 SVGAGI (reference sequence). This CDR3 contains 14 residues. The CDR3 reads CASNPTGPNTEAFF. CDR3 nucleotides: TGTGCCAGCAACCCGACAGGACCGAACACTGAAGCTTTCTTT.

The gene calls are TRBV7-9 and TRBJ2-2; 10 bases agree with TRBD2. The trim removed 1 base at V and 4 bases at J, leaving 3 bases unmatched. Germline CDR1 SEHNR, CDR2 FQNEAQ (reference sequence). This CDR3 comprises 16 residues. The CDR3 DNA is TGTGCCAGCAGCTTAGGTGGACTAGCGGCCACCGGGGAGCTGTTTTTT. Its translation: CASSLGGLAATGELFF.

The chain couples TRBV27 to TRBJ1-2; TRBD1 aligns across 10 bases. The germline CDR1 and CDR2 sequences are MNHEY and SMNVEV (reference sequence). CDR3 length: 13 amino acids. With V trimmed by 6 bases and J by 5 bases, 3 bases remained unmatched. As DNA, the CDR3 is TGTGCCAGCAGGGGGACAGGGGATTATGGCTACACCTTC. Translated, it gives CASRGTGDYGYTF.

J is TRBJ1-6 and V is TRBV6-6; the match to TRBD1 covers 7 bases. The ends lost 0 bases at V and 7 bases at J; junction bases unmatched: 3. Germline assignment: CDR1 MNHNY and CDR2 SVGAGI (reference sequence). The CDR3 runs 15 residues. The CDR3 nucleotides are TGTGCCAGCAGTTACTCTGCAGGGGGGAATTCACCCCTCCACTTT. Protein product: CASSYSAGGNSPLHF.

The J gene is TRBJ2-7, the V gene TRBV6-2 or TRBV6-3, with TRBD2 matching 7 bases. Germline V gene sequence: CDR1 MNHEY, CDR2 SVGEGT. V was clipped by 1 base and J by 5 bases; unmatched bases: 5. CDR3 length equals 14 residues. The CDR3 protein is CASSYFGGKDEQYF. The DNA for the CDR3 is TGTGCCAGCAGTTACTTCGGGGGGAAGGACGAGCAGTACTTC.

The chain links TRBV19 to TRBJ1-6; TRBD1 aligns across 12 bases. The CDR3 is 12 amino acids. Per the germline V gene, CDR1 is LNHDA and CDR2 is SQIVND (reference sequence). Written as DNA, the CDR3 is TGTGGGGACAGGGGGCTTAATTCACCCCTCCACTTT. Its translation: CGDRGLNSPLHF.

The chain combines TRBV7-2 with TRBJ2-1, with D maybe TRBD2 (6 bases). V lost 4 bases and J lost 0, with 10 bases in between. Germline CDR1 reads SGHTA; CDR2 reads FQGNSA. This CDR3 comprises 15 residues. Written as DNA, the CDR3 is TGTGCCAGCAGCTCCGCGACTAGCTCCTACAATGAGCAGTTCTTC. Encoded protein: CASSSATSSYNEQFF.

V and J are TRBV18 and TRBJ1-5; TRBD1 is a possible D gene (5 bases). Trimming cost V 3 bases and J 0 bases, with 12 bases left between them. This CDR3 spans 16 amino acids. CDR1 and CDR2 from the germline V gene are KGHSH and LQKENI. CDR3 protein: CASSPPLDISNQPQHF. CDR3 DNA sequence: TGTGCCAGCTCACCTCCCCTGGACATTAGCAATCAGCCCCAGCATTTT.

The chain recombines TRBV2 with TRBJ2-1, with TRBD2 matching 9 bases. The CDR3 loop spans 17 amino acids. Germline CDR1 is SNHLY and CDR2 is FYNNEI. The trim removed 11 bases at V and 4 bases at J, leaving 18 bases unmatched. The CDR3 sequence: CARPRGRGGLRYNEQFF. In DNA, the CDR3 is TGTGCCCGCCCCCGGGGGCGGGGGGGCCTTAGGTACAATGAGCAGTTCTTC.

The chain recombines TRBV6-2 or TRBV6-3 with TRBJ2-1; 7 nucleotides line up with TRBD2. The V gene end was trimmed by 5 bases and the J gene end by 5 bases; junction bases not matched to a gene: 24. The CDR3 is 20 amino acids. Germline CDR1 MNHEY, CDR2 SVGEGT. CDR3 region: CASSTVAVFRGRDVDNEQFF. The CDR3 DNA reads as TGTGCCAGCAGTACCGTTGCAGTCTTTAGAGGGAGGGACGTGGACAATGAGCAGTTCTTC.

The gene calls are TRBV6-1 and TRBJ2-7, with D perhaps TRBD2 (6 bases). The length of the CDR3 is 15 residues. Germline assignment: CDR1 MNHNS and CDR2 SASEGT. The ends were cut back, 2 bases at V and 4 bases at J, with 15 bases in the middle. The CDR3 reads CASSEMEGLPYEQYF. In DNA, the CDR3 is TGTGCCAGCAGTGAAATGGAGGGGCTACCTTACGAGCAGTACTTC.

In this sample, this clone turned up once. J is TRBJ2-3 and V is TRBV19; 13 bases align to TRBD2. The CDR3 extends over 17 amino acids. Germline trimming cut 6 bases from V and 5 bases from J; bases unmatched to any gene: 11. Germline loops: CDR1 LNHDA, CDR2 SQIVND (reference sequence). This CDR3 is CASSPRVGTSGKDTQYF. The CDR3 nucleotides are TGTGCCAGTAGCCCACGAGTTGGGACTAGCGGGAAAGATACGCAGTATTTT.

V is TRBV18 and J is TRBJ1-6; D is unresolved. The germline gives CDR1 KGHSH, CDR2 LQKENI. The CDR3 runs to 15 residues. With 0 bases removed from V and 7 bases from J, the gap between germline ends came to 10 bases. CDR3 in amino acids: CASSPPNLRNSPLHF. Here the CDR3 DNA reads TGTGCCAGCTCACCACCTAATCTCCGGAATTCACCCCTCCACTTT.